Listed below are T cell receptor beta chains from one sample, sequenced in a study of cytomegalovirus exposure and HLA in healthy donors. Libraries were prepared by immunoSEQ multiplex PCR; TCRdb keeps only in-frame clonotypes and omits some of them. The specimen's table records some 120,000 clones. The sequenced material came from PBMCs. These receptors all stem from a man aged 18 to 30 in good health and CMV-seronegative. The CDR3 runs from the conserved cysteine through the conserved F or W. The D gene is left open where the match is weak.

j_gene: TRBJ2-1
d_gene: NA
v_gene: TRBV29-1
CDR3nt: TGCAGCGTGGACACAGGGCAGCGGGGTGAGCAGTTCTTC
CDR3aa: CSVDTGQRGEQFF

j_gene: TRBJ2-5
d_gene: NA
v_gene: TRBV30
CDR3nt: TGTGCCTGGAGGAGGGATAAAGAGACCCAGTACTTC
CDR3aa: CAWRRDKETQYF

j_gene: TRBJ2-5
d_gene: NA
v_gene: TRBV7-2
CDR3nt: TGTGCCAGCAGCCCCCGGGGGTCCCAAGAGACCCAGTACTTC
CDR3aa: CASSPRGSQETQYF

j_gene: TRBJ1-1
d_gene: NA
v_gene: TRBV7-9
CDR3nt: TGTGCCAGCAGCTTCCTAGCGAACACTGAAGCTTTCTTT
CDR3aa: CASSFLANTEAFF

j_gene: TRBJ2-7
d_gene: TRBD1
v_gene: TRBV10-3
CDR3nt: TGTGCCATCAGTGATAAAGTTAAGGGGGCTTACGAGCAGTACTTC
CDR3aa: CAISDKVKGAYEQYF

j_gene: TRBJ2-7
d_gene: TRBD1
v_gene: TRBV5-1
CDR3nt: TGCGCCAGCAGCTTAACCGGGACAGGGGTCTACGAGCAGTACTTC
CDR3aa: CASSLTGTGVYEQYF

j_gene: TRBJ2-1
d_gene: NA
v_gene: TRBV29-1
CDR3nt: TGCAGCGTTCTCAACGGGGGTGAGCAGTTCTTC
CDR3aa: CSVLNGGEQFF

j_gene: TRBJ2-7
d_gene: TRBD1
v_gene: TRBV19
CDR3nt: TGTGCCAGTAGTCCCGGACAGGGATGGACCTACGAGCAGTACTTC
CDR3aa: CASSPGQGWTYEQYF

j_gene: TRBJ1-5
d_gene: NA
v_gene: TRBV7-2
CDR3nt: TGTGCCAGCAGCTTCCAGGGTAATCAGCCCCAGCATTTT
CDR3aa: CASSFQGNQPQHF

j_gene: TRBJ1-5
d_gene: NA
v_gene: TRBV9
CDR3nt: TGTGCCAGCAGCACCGGGGTTATCAATCAGCCCCAGCATTTT
CDR3aa: CASSTGVINQPQHF

j_gene: TRBJ2-5
d_gene: TRBD2
v_gene: TRBV5-4
CDR3nt: TGTGCCAGCAGCTTGGTGACTAGCGGGGGTGAGACCCAGTACTTC
CDR3aa: CASSLVTSGGETQYF

j_gene: TRBJ1-2
d_gene: NA
v_gene: TRBV18
CDR3nt: TGTGCCAGCTCCTTCACAGTCGTTTATGGCTACACCTTC
CDR3aa: CASSFTVVYGYTF

j_gene: TRBJ1-6
d_gene: TRBD1
v_gene: TRBV5-1
CDR3nt: TGCGCCAGCAGCTCGGACAGGGACTCACCCCTCCACTTT
CDR3aa: CASSSDRDSPLHF

j_gene: TRBJ2-2
d_gene: NA
v_gene: TRBV6-1
CDR3nt: TGTGCCAGCAGTGTGGGGCCGTACACCGGGGAGCTGTTTTTT
CDR3aa: CASSVGPYTGELFF

j_gene: TRBJ1-2
d_gene: NA
v_gene: TRBV18
CDR3nt: TGTGCCAGCTCATTGGAGACAGTCTATGGCTACACCTTC
CDR3aa: CASSLETVYGYTF

j_gene: TRBJ2-7
d_gene: NA
v_gene: TRBV29-1
CDR3nt: TGCAGCGTTTCCGTCGGGGTTTACGAGCAGTACTTC
CDR3aa: CSVSVGVYEQYF

j_gene: TRBJ1-2
d_gene: TRBD1
v_gene: TRBV5-1
CDR3nt: TGCGCCAGCAGCTCCCGAGACAGGGGATATGGCTACACCTTC
CDR3aa: CASSSRDRGYGYTF

j_gene: TRBJ1-2
d_gene: NA
v_gene: TRBV28
CDR3nt: TGTGCCAGCAGTTTAAGAGACTATGGCTACACCTTC
CDR3aa: CASSLRDYGYTF

j_gene: TRBJ2-1
d_gene: NA
v_gene: TRBV29-1
CDR3nt: TGCAGCGTCAGGGATAGCTCCTACAATGAGCAGTTCTTC
CDR3aa: CSVRDSSYNEQFF

j_gene: TRBJ2-1
d_gene: TRBD2
v_gene: TRBV30
CDR3nt: TGTGCCTGGAGTCGATCTAGCGGGAGGAACAATGAGCAGTTCTTC
CDR3aa: CAWSRSSGRNNEQFF

j_gene: TRBJ2-2
d_gene: NA
v_gene: TRBV2
CDR3nt: TGTGCCAGCTCGACAGCTAACACCGGGGAGCTGTTTTTT
CDR3aa: CASSTANTGELFF

j_gene: TRBJ2-2
d_gene: NA
v_gene: TRBV5-1
CDR3nt: TGCGCCAGCGGACACCCCACCGGGGAGCTGTTTTTT
CDR3aa: CASGHPTGELFF

j_gene: TRBJ2-7
d_gene: NA
v_gene: TRBV4-1
CDR3nt: TGCGCCAGCAGCCATCCCGAGAAGGGGGGACAGTCCTACGAGCAGTACTTC
CDR3aa: CASSHPEKGGQSYEQYF

j_gene: TRBJ1-5
d_gene: TRBD1
v_gene: TRBV19
CDR3nt: TGTGCCAGTAGTATAGGGACAGGAGGCAATCAGCCCCAGCATTTT
CDR3aa: CASSIGTGGNQPQHF

j_gene: TRBJ2-5
d_gene: TRBD1
v_gene: TRBV9
CDR3nt: TGTGCCAGCAGCGTCGCCAGGGGGTTACAAGAGACCCAGTACTTC
CDR3aa: CASSVARGLQETQYF

j_gene: TRBJ1-5
d_gene: NA
v_gene: TRBV5-1
CDR3nt: TGCGCCAGCAGCTTGACAGGGAACGAGCCCCAGCATTTT
CDR3aa: CASSLTGNEPQHF

j_gene: TRBJ1-1
d_gene: NA
v_gene: TRBV27
CDR3nt: TGTGCCAGCAGCGAAAGGAACGGGTTCACTGAAGCTTTCTTT
CDR3aa: CASSERNGFTEAFF

j_gene: TRBJ1-2
d_gene: NA
v_gene: TRBV10-2
CDR3nt: TGCGCCAGCAGCTCCGGGAGCTATGGCTACACCTTC
CDR3aa: CASSSGSYGYTF

j_gene: TRBJ2-5
d_gene: NA
v_gene: TRBV15
CDR3nt: TGTGCCACCAGCAGAGAACCAGGGTATTTGCAGTACTTC
CDR3aa: CATSREPGYLQYF

j_gene: TRBJ2-2
d_gene: NA
v_gene: TRBV19
CDR3nt: TGTGCCAGTAGTATGTCGCGGGGGCGCGGCGGGGAGCTGTTTTTT
CDR3aa: CASSMSRGRGGELFF

j_gene: TRBJ2-1
d_gene: TRBD2
v_gene: TRBV5-4
CDR3nt: TGTGCCAGCAGCTTAGCGGGGGGGCGGTCCTATGAGCAGTTCTTC
CDR3aa: CASSLAGGRSYEQFF

j_gene: TRBJ2-5
d_gene: NA
v_gene: TRBV11-2
CDR3nt: TGTGCCAGCAGCTTAAGCGGGGAGACCCAGTACTTC
CDR3aa: CASSLSGETQYF

j_gene: TRBJ2-1
d_gene: TRBD2
v_gene: TRBV5-1
CDR3nt: TGCGCCAGCACGGCGGGAGGGACTTCCATCTACAATGAGCAGTTCTTC
CDR3aa: CASTAGGTSIYNEQFF

j_gene: TRBJ1-2
d_gene: NA
v_gene: TRBV5-4
CDR3nt: TGTGCCAGCAGCCCAGGGGTTCGGGGTTCTGACTATGGCTACACCTTC
CDR3aa: CASSPGVRGSDYGYTF

j_gene: TRBJ2-5
d_gene: NA
v_gene: TRBV11-2
CDR3nt: TGTGCCAGCAGCCGGATGGGGACACAAGAGACCCAGTACTTC
CDR3aa: CASSRMGTQETQYF

j_gene: TRBJ1-3
d_gene: NA
v_gene: TRBV9
CDR3nt: TGTGCCAGCAGCGTAGACTCCGCTGGAAACACCATATATTTT
CDR3aa: CASSVDSAGNTIYF

j_gene: TRBJ1-1
d_gene: TRBD1
v_gene: TRBV19
CDR3nt: TGTGCCAGTAGTACAGGGGGCTATGACACTGAAGCTTTCTTT
CDR3aa: CASSTGGYDTEAFF

j_gene: TRBJ1-6
d_gene: NA
v_gene: TRBV5-1
CDR3nt: TGCGCCAGCAGCGAACAGGGTATGGCATATAATTCACCCCTCCACTTT
CDR3aa: CASSEQGMAYNSPLHF

j_gene: TRBJ1-3
d_gene: NA
v_gene: TRBV7-2
CDR3nt: TGTGCCAGCAGCTTAGACAACGGGAGAAACACCATATATTTT
CDR3aa: CASSLDNGRNTIYF

j_gene: TRBJ2-6
d_gene: NA
v_gene: TRBV30
CDR3nt: TGTGCCTCTGCGGACACCCCAAGCTCTGGGGCCAACGTCCTGACTTTC
CDR3aa: CASADTPSSGANVLTF

j_gene: TRBJ1-2
d_gene: NA
v_gene: TRBV28
CDR3nt: TGTGCCAGCAGTTTATTTTTCGGAAGGACTATGGAGCGCTACACCTTC
CDR3aa: CASSLFFGRTMERYTF

j_gene: TRBJ1-4
d_gene: NA
v_gene: TRBV30
CDR3nt: TGTGCCTGGAGTGCGGCGGGGAATGAAAAACTGTTTTTT
CDR3aa: CAWSAAGNEKLFF

j_gene: TRBJ1-1
d_gene: NA
v_gene: TRBV6-5
CDR3nt: TGTGCCAGCAGTTCCATGGACAGCGGAGCTTTCTTT
CDR3aa: CASSSMDSGAFF

j_gene: TRBJ2-3
d_gene: NA
v_gene: TRBV15
CDR3nt: TGTGCCACCAGCAGAGCCCTGGCCGGGACAGATACGCAGTATTTT
CDR3aa: CATSRALAGTDTQYF

j_gene: TRBJ1-1
d_gene: TRBD1
v_gene: TRBV5-6
CDR3nt: TGTGCCATCCTCTGGACAGGGGTGAACACTGAAGCTTTCTTT
CDR3aa: CAILWTGVNTEAFF

j_gene: TRBJ1-4
d_gene: TRBD1
v_gene: TRBV28
CDR3nt: TGTGCCAGCAGCCCTCTCGAAGGGGGACAGGAAAAACTGTTTTTT
CDR3aa: CASSPLEGGQEKLFF